This TCR beta chain was sequenced during a study of blood T cell repertoires in COVID-19. This clone was seen more than once but under ten times. In the study's own analysis: Amplification of reference gene primers was used by the study to estimate nucleated cell counts. The protocol was immunoSEQ multiplex PCR, while the TCRdb copy is restricted to in-frame clones and leaves out a portion. D and trimming were read from the DNA, whereas the V and J calls and clone size are those reported in that table. The sample holds around 400,000 clones; around four fifths are singletons and the top ten take approximately 5.4%. Across 20 to 25 US areas, participants ranged in age from about 18 to 100 years. Cohort 3 donors counted as recovered after two negative PCRs, clearance, or resolved symptoms. This CDR3 is built from 15 residues. Per the germline V gene, CDR1 is LNHDA and CDR2 is SQIVND (reference sequence). V lost 4 bases to trimming and J lost 4 bases; unmatched junction nucleotides: 7.

The V call is TRBV19, the J call TRBJ1-2; the match to TRBD1 covers 9 bases. This sequence was found in a woman in her forties or fifties who had recovered from COVID-19. Sequenced input: PBMCs or T cells enriched from blood (not recorded which). The CDR3 sequence is CASSTRQGVIYGYTF. The CDR3 DNA reads TGTGCCAGTAGTACAAGACAGGGGGTTATCTATGGCTACACCTTC.